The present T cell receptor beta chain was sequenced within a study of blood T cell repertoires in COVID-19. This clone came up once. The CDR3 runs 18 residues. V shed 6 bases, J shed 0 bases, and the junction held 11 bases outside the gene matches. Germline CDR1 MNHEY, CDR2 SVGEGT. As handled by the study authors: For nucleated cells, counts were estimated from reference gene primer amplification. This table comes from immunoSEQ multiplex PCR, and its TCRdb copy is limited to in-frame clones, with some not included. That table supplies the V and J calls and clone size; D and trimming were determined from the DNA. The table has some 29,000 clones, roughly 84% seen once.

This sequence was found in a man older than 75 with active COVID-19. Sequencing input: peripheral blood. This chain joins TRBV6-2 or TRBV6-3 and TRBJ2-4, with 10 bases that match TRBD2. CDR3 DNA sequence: TGTGCCAGCAGCCCTAGCGGGGGAACATGGTTAGCCAAAAACATTCAGTACTTC. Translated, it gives CASSPSGGTWLAKNIQYF.